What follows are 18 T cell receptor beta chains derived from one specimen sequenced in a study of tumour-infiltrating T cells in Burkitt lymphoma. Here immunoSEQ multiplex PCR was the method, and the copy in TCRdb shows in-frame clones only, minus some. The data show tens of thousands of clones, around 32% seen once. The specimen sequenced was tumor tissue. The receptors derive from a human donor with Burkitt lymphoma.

Here the CDR3 reads CASSYSGMGQLHIQYF. For the CDR3, the DNA is TGTGCCAGCAGTTACTCAGGGATGGGCCAATTACACATTCAGTACTTC. The chain has TRBV6-5 and TRBJ2-4; unclear D gene. This CDR3 region has 16 residues. V lost 0 bases and J lost 8, with 17 bases in between. Germline CDR1 and CDR2: MNHEY and SVGAGI.

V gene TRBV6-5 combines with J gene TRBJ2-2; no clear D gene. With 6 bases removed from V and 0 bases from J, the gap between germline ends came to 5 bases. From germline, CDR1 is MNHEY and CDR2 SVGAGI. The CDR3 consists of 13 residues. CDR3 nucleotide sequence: TGTGCCAGCAGGGGGACGAACACCGGGGAGCTGTTTTTT. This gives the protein CASRGTNTGELFF.

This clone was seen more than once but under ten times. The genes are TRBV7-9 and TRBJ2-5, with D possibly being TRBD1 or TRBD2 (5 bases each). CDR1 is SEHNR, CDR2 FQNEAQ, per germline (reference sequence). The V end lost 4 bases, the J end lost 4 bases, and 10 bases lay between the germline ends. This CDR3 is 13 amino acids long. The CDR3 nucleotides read TGTGCCAGCAGCTGGGGGTTCGGAGAGACCCAGTACTTC. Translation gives CASSWGFGETQYF.

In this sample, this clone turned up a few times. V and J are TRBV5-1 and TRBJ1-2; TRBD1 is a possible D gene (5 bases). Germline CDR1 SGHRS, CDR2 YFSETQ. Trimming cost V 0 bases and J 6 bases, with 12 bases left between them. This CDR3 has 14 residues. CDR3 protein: CASSLASGADGYTF. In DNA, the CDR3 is TGCGCCAGCAGCTTGGCCAGCGGGGCCGATGGCTACACCTTC.

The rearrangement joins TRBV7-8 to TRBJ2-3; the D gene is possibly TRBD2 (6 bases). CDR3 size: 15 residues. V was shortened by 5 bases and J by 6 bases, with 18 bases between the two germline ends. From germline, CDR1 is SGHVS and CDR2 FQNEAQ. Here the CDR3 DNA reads TGTGCCAGCAGCCCCGGGACTCCACGTTTGGATACGCAGTATTTT. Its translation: CASSPGTPRLDTQYF.

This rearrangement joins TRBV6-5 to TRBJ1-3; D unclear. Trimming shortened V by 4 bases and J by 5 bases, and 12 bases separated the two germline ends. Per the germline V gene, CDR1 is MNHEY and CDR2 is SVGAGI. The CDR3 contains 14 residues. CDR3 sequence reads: CASSSSDHRNTIYF. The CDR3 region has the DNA TGTGCCAGCAGTTCGTCGGACCATAGAAACACCATATATTTT.

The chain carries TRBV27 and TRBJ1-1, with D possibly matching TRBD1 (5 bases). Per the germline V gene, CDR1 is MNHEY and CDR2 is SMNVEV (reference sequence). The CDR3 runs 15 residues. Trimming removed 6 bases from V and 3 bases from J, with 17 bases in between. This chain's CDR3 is CASSREPGRYTEAFF. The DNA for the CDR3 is TGTGCCAGCAGCCGTGAACCGGGACGGTACACTGAAGCTTTCTTT.

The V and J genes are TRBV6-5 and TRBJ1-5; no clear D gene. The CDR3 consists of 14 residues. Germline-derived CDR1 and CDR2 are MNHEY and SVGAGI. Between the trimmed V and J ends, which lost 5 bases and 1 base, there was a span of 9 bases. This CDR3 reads CASSGTWSNQPQHF. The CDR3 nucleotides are TGTGCCAGCAGTGGCACATGGAGCAATCAGCCCCAGCATTTT.

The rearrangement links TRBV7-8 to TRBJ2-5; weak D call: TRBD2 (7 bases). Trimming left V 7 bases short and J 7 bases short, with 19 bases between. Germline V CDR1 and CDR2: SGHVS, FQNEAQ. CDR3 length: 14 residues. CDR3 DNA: TGTGCCAGCACCCTGGGAGGGGGGGCAGGGACCCAGTACTTC. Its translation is CASTLGGGAGTQYF.

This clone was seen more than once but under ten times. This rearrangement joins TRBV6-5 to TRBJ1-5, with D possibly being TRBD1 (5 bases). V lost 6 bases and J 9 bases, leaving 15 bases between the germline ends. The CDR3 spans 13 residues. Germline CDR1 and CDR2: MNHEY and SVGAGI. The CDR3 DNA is TGTGCCAGCAGCCAGGGAGTCCTAAGGCCCCAGCATTTT. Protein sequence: CASSQGVLRPQHF.

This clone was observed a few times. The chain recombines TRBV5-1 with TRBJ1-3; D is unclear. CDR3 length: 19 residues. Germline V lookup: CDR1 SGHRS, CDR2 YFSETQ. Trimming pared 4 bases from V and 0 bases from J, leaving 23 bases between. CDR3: CASSPGSILGTSSGNTIYF. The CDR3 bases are TGCGCCAGCAGCCCGGGCTCGATACTCGGTACAAGCTCTGGAAACACCATATATTTT. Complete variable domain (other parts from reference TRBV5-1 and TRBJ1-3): KAGVTQTPRYLIKTRGQQVTLSCSPISGHRSVSWYQQTPGQGLQFLFEYFSETQRNKGNFPGRFSGRQFSNSRSEMNVSTLELGDSALYLCASSPGSILGTSSGNTIYFGEGSWLTVV.

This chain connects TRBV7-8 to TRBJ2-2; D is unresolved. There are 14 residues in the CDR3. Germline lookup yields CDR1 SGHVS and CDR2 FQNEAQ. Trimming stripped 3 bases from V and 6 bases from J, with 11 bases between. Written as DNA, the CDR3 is TGTGCCAGCAGCTTGGGCCCCTCGCCCGGGGAGCTGTTTTTT. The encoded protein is CASSLGPSPGELFF. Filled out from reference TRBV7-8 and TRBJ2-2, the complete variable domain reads GAGVSQSPRYKVAKRGQDVALRCDPISGHVSLFWYQQALGQGPEFLTYFQNEAQLDKSGLPSDRFFAERPEGSVSTLKIQRTQQEDSAVYLCASSLGPSPGELFFGEGSRLTVL.

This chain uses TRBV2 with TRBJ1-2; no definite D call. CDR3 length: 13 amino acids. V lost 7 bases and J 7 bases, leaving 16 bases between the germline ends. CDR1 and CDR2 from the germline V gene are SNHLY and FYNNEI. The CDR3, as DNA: TGTGCCAGCACCCAAGTCGAGGGAGGTGGCTACACCTTC. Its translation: CASTQVEGGGYTF.

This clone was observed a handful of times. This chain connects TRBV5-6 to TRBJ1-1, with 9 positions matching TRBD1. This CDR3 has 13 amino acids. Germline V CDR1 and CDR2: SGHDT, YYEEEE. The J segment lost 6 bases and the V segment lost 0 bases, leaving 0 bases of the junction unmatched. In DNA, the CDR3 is TGTGCCAGCAGCTTGGACAGGGGGCCTGAAGCTTTCTTT. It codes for CASSLDRGPEAFF.

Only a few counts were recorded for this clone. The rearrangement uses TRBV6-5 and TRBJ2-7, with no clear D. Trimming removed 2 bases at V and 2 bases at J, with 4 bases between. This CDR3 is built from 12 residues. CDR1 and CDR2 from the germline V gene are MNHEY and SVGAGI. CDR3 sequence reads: CASSYGPYEQYF. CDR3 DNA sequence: TGTGCCAGCAGTTACGGACCCTACGAGCAGTACTTC.

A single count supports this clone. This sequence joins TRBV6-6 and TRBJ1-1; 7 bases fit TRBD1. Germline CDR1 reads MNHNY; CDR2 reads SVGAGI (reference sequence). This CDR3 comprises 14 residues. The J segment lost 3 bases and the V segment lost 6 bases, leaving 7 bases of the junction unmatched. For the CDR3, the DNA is TGTGCCAGCAGATACCAGGGACAGTACACTGAAGCTTTCTTT. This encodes CASRYQGQYTEAFF.

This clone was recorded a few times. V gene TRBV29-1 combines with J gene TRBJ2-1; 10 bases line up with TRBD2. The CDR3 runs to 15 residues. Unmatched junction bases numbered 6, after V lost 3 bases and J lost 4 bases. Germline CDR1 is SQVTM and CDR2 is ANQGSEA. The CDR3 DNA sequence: TGCAGCGTTGATTCTAGCGGGGGACCTTACAATGAGCAGTTCTTC. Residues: CSVDSSGGPYNEQFF.

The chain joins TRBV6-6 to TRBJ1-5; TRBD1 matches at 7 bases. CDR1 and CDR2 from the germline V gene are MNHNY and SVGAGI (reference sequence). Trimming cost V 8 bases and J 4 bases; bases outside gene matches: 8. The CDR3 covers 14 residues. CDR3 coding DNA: TGTGCCAGCCTCGGATCAGGGGGTAATCAGCCCCAGCATTTT. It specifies CASLGSGGNQPQHF.